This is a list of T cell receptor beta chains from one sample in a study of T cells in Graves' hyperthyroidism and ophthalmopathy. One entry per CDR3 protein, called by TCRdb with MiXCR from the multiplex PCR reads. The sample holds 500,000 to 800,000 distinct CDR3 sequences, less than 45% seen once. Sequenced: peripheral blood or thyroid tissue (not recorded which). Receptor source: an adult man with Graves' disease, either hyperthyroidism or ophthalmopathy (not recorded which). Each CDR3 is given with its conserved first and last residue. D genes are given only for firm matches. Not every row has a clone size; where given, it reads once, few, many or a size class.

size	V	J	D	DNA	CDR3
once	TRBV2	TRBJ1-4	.	TGTGCCGGCAGTGGCGGACCGAATGAAAAACTGTTTTTT	CAGSGGPNEKLFF
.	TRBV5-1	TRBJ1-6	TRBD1	TGTGCCAGCAGCTGGGGGACCGGGACAGGGGGCGATTCACCCCTCCACTTT	CASSWGTGTGGDSPLHF
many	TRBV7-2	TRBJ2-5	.	TGTGCCAGCAGCTTGGGGGGTTCCGAAGAGACCCAGTACTTC	CASSLGGSEETQYF
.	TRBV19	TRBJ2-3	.	TGTGCCAGTAGTATAGCGGAGCGAGATACGCAGTATTTT	CASSIAERDTQYF
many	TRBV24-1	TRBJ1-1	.	TGTGCCACCAGTGATTTCGGCAGAGATGAAGCTTTCTTT	CATSDFGRDEAFF
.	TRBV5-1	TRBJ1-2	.	TGCGCCAGCAGCTTGGATGGGCAGGGTCAGGGCTATGGCTACACCTTC	CASSLDGQGQGYGYTF
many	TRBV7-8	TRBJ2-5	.	TGTGCCAGCAGCCCCCCCAGTGCCCAAGAGACCCAGTACTTC	CASSPPSAQETQYF
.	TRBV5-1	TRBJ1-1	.	TGCGCCAGCAGCACAGCGGACCACACTGAGGCTTTCTTT	CASSTADHTEAFF
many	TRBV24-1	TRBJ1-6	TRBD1	TGTGCCACCAGTGATGAGACAGGGTGCTTTAATTCACCCCTCCACTTT	CATSDETGCFNSPLHF
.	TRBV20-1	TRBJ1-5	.	TGCAGTGCTAGCCCCGGGGTACAGGGCCTCAATCAGCCCCAGCATTTT	CSASPGVQGLNQPQHF
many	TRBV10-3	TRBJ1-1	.	TGTGCCATCAGTGAGTCAAGGGATAACACTGAAGCTTTCTTT	CAISESRDNTEAFF
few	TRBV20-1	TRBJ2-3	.	TGCAGTGGGTCTTGGGGCACAGATACGCAGTATTTT	CSGSWGTDTQYF